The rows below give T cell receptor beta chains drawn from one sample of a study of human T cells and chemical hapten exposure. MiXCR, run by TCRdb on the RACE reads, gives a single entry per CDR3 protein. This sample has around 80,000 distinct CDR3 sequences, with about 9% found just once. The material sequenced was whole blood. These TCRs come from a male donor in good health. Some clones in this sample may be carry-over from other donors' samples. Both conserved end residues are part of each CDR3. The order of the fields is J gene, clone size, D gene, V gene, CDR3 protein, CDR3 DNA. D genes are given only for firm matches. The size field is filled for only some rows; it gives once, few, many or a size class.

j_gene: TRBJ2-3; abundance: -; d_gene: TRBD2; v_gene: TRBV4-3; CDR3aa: CASSQGGLAASTDTQYF; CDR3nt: TGCGCCAGCAGCCAAGGGGGACTAGCGGCCAGCACAGATACGCAGTATTTT
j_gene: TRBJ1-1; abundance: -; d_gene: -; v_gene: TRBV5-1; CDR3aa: CASSLSSAASNTEAFF; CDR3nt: TGCGCCAGCAGCTTGTCCTCGGCAGCATCCAACACTGAAGCTTTCTTT
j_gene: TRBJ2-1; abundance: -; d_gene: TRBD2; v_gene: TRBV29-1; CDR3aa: CSVEDNLAGDYNEQFF; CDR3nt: TGCAGCGTTGAAGACAATCTAGCGGGAGATTACAATGAGCAGTTCTTC
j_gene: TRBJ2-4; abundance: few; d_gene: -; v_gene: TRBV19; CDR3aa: CASGGSAKNIQYF; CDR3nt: TGTGCCAGTGGGGGTTCCGCCAAAAACATTCAGTACTTC
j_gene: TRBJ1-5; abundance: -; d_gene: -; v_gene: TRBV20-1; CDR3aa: CSASDGNQPQHF; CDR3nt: TGCAGTGCCTCGGACGGAAATCAGCCCCAGCATTTT
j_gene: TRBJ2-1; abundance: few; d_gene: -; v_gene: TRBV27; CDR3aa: CASSRGGQGLTYNEQFF; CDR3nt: TGTGCCAGCAGTCGTGGCGGCCAGGGCCTGACCTACAATGAGCAGTTCTTC
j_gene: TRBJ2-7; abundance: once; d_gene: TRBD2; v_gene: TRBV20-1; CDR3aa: CSARDLASGGDPSEQYF; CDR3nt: TGCAGTGCTAGAGATCTCGCTAGCGGGGGGGACCCTAGTGAGCAGTACTTC
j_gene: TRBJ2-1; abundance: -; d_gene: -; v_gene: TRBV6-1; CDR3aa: CASSEALKGSWGNEQFF; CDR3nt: TGTGCCAGCAGTGAAGCTCTTAAAGGGAGCTGGGGGAATGAGCAGTTCTTC
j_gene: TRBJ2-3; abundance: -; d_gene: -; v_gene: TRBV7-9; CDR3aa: CASSGPGFSDTQYF; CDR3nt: TGTGCCAGCAGCGGACCGGGCTTCTCAGATACGCAGTATTTT
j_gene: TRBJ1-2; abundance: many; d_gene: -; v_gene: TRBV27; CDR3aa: CASSFLQGGQGYTF; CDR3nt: TGTGCCAGCAGTTTCCTACAGGGAGGACAAGGCTACACCTTC
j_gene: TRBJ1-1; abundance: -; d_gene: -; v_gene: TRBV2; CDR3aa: CASEGVNTEAFF; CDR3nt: TGTGCCTCCGAGGGAGTGAACACTGAAGCTTTCTTT
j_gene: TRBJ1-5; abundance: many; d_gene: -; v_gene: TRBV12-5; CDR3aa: CASGYSPNQPQHF; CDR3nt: TGTGCTAGTGGTTATAGCCCCAATCAGCCCCAGCATTTT
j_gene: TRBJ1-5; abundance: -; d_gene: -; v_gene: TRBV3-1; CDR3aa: CASSPTTGNQPQHF; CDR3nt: TGTGCCAGCAGCCCAACAACAGGGAATCAGCCCCAGCATTTT
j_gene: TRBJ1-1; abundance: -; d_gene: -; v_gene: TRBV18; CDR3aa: CASSPGRGSGGTEAFF; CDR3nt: TGTGCCAGCTCACCTGGGAGGGGATCGGGAGGCACTGAAGCTTTCTTT
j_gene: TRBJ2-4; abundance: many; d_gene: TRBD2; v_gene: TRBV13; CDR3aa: CASSSPRLAGGIKNIQYF; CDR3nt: TGTGCCAGCAGCTCCCCTCGACTAGCGGGGGGGATCAAAAACATTCAGTACTTC
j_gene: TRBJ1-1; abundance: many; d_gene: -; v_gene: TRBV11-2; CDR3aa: CASSLPGGGRKGAFF; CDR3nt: TGTGCCAGCAGCCTTCCTGGGGGGGGCAGGAAGGGGGCTTTCTTT
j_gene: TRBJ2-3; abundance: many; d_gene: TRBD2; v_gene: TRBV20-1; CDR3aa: CSARTGLAGGPTDTQYF; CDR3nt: TGCAGTGCTAGAACGGGCCTAGCGGGGGGGCCCACAGATACGCAGTATTTT
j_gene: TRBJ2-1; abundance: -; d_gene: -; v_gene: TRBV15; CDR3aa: CATSSAGYPYNEQFF; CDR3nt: TGTGCCACCAGCAGTGCCGGATACCCCTACAATGAGCAGTTCTTC
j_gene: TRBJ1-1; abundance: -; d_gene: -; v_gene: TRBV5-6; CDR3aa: CASSLTMNTEAFF; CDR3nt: TGTGCCAGCAGCTTGACAATGAACACTGAAGCTTTCTTT
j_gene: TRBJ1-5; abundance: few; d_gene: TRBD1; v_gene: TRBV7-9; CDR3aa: CATTGTESNQPQHF; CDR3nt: TGTGCCACCACCGGGACAGAAAGCAATCAGCCCCAGCATTTT
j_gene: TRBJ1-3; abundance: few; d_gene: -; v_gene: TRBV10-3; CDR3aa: CAISELPGNTIYF; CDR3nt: TGTGCCATCAGTGAATTGCCTGGAAACACCATATATTTT
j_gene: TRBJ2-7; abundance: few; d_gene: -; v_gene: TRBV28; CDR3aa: CASSPAGEGYEQYF; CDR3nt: TGTGCCAGCAGCCCGGCCGGAGAGGGCTACGAGCAGTACTTC
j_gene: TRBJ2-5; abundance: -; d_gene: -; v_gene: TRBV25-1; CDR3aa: CASSELVLETQYF; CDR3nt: TGTGCCAGCAGTGAGTTAGTGCTGGAGACCCAGTACTTC
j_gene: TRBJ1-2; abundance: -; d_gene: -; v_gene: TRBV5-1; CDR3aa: CASSLDFRTPGYTF; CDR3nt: TGCGCCAGCAGCCTGGACTTTCGGACGCCTGGCTACACCTTC
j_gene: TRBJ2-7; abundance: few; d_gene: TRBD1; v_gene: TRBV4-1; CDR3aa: CASSQGPGGFYEQYF; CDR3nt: TGCGCCAGCAGCCAAGGACCAGGGGGCTTCTACGAGCAGTACTTC
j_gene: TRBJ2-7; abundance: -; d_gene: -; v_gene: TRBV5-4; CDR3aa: CASSQRKDEQYF; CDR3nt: TGTGCCAGCAGCCAACGCAAGGACGAGCAGTACTTC
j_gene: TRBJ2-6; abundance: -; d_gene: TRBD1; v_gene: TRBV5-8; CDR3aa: CARPKDRGTGANVLTF; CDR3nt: TGTGCCAGGCCTAAGGACAGGGGTACTGGGGCCAACGTCCTGACTTTC
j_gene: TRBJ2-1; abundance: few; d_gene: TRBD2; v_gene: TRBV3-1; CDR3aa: CASSLGLAGAGNEQFF; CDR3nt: TGTGCCAGCAGCCTGGGACTAGCGGGAGCTGGAAATGAGCAGTTCTTC